This T cell receptor beta chain was sequenced for a study of blood T cell repertoires in COVID-19. About the research overall: COVID-19 samples from acute and convalescent phases originated in the United States, Italy and Spain. PBMCs, B-cell-depleted T cells, or T cells provided the cDNA or gDNA that made up the material.

In the authors' workflow: Estimated nucleated cell counts came from reference gene primer amplification. TCRdb's table, derived via immunoSEQ multiplex PCR, lists solely in-frame clones and lacks some. Clone size and V and J calls were adopted from that table, with D and trimming inferred from the DNA. The sample has tens of thousands of clones; around 81% are singletons. The CDR3 has 20 amino acids. J was trimmed by 5 bases and V by 3 bases; bases with no gene match: 18. Germline-derived CDR1 and CDR2 are SGHRS and YFSETQ. The origin of this receptor is a man between 65 and 85 years old with acute or convalescent COVID-19. The V gene is TRBV5-1, the J gene TRBJ2-5; 14 bases are shared with TRBD2. Sequencing used peripheral blood. For the CDR3, the DNA is TGCGCCAGCAGCTCCTACGCTATTAAGACTAGCGGGGGGGCTGATGAGACCCAGTACTTC. Translated: CASSSYAIKTSGGADETQYF.